A single sample gave rise to the 9 T cell receptor beta chains below, sequenced in a study of cytomegalovirus exposure and HLA in healthy donors. The PCR employed 60 Vbeta primers together with 13 Jbeta primers. Generated by immunoSEQ multiplex PCR, the TCRdb table keeps only in-frame clones and is missing some. This sample yields 60,000 to 70,000 clones, of which roughly 80% are seen a single time; 2.5% to 3.5% belongs to the top ten. The sequenced material came from PBMCs. Receptors were obtained from a woman in her 30s in good health and CMV-seronegative.

The rearrangement links TRBV5-1 to TRBJ2-7; 10 bases line up with TRBD1. In germline, CDR1 is SGHRS, CDR2 YFSETQ. J gave up 4 bases and V 4 bases, and 8 bases lay outside the gene matches. The CDR3 totals 15 residues. CDR3 sequence reads: CASSLSPGQGYEQYF. The DNA for the CDR3 is TGCGCCAGCAGCCTCTCCCCGGGACAGGGGTACGAGCAGTACTTC.

J is TRBJ1-2 and V is TRBV7-9, with TRBD1 matching 11 bases. The CDR3 runs 14 residues. Germline V CDR1 and CDR2: SEHNR, FQNEAQ (reference sequence). Trimming took 5 bases from V and 7 from J; bases not matched to a gene: 6. The CDR3 coding sequence is TGTGCCAGCAGCCAGGACAGGGGGCATAGTGGCTACACCTTC. This sequence encodes CASSQDRGHSGYTF.

The V gene is TRBV30, the J gene TRBJ2-5; 9 nucleotides agree with TRBD1. After removal of 3 bases from V and 5 bases from J, the junction contained 7 bases not matched to a gene. CDR1 and CDR2 from the germline V gene are GTSNPN and SVGIG (reference sequence). The CDR3 covers 14 residues. CDR3 nucleotides: TGTGCCTGGAGGGAACAGGGGGCGGGGGAGACCCAGTACTTC. The encoded protein is CAWREQGAGETQYF.

The chain joins TRBV7-9 to TRBJ2-3, with D tentatively TRBD1 (5 bases). CDR1 is SEHNR and CDR2 is FQNEAQ in the germline V gene (reference sequence). The CDR3 runs 14 residues. Trimming took 1 base from V and 4 from J, leaving 9 bases between them. CDR3 sequence reads: CASSLVQGADTQYF. CDR3 sequence (DNA): TGTGCCAGCAGCTTAGTCCAGGGCGCAGATACGCAGTATTTT.

A few counts support this clone. The chain uses TRBV5-1 and TRBJ2-5; 8 bases fit TRBD1. Germline V gene data show CDR1 as SGHRS and CDR2 as YFSETQ. The ends lost 5 bases at V and 4 bases at J; junction bases unmatched: 4. This CDR3 is built from 13 residues. The CDR3 DNA reads TGCGCCAGCAGAGGGGACAGGAGAGAGACCCAGTACTTC. This encodes CASRGDRRETQYF.

The chain carries TRBV28 and TRBJ1-2; the D gene is possibly TRBD1 (5 bases). Trimming cost V 3 bases and J 13 bases, with 21 bases left between them. The CDR3 is 14 residues long. Looked up from germline, CDR1 is MDHEN and CDR2 is SYDVKM. In nucleotides, the CDR3 is TGTGCCAGCAGTTTCGCCCCCTTACAGGCCGGCGGCACCTTC. Translation: CASSFAPLQAGGTF.

The rearrangement joins TRBV5-1 to TRBJ2-7; D unclear. Trimming stripped 0 bases from V and 2 bases from J, with 9 bases between. Looked up from germline, CDR1 is SGHRS and CDR2 is YFSETQ. The CDR3 sequence is 14 residues long. The CDR3 sequence: CASSLVVSPYEQYF. Written as DNA, the CDR3 is TGCGCCAGCAGCTTGGTAGTATCCCCCTACGAGCAGTACTTC.

This chain joins TRBV9 and TRBJ1-3, with D maybe TRBD1 (5 bases). V was shortened by 3 bases and J by 1 base, with 8 bases between the two germline ends. Germline V gene lookup returns CDR1 SGDLS and CDR2 YYNGEE. This CDR3 spans 14 amino acids. CDR3: CASSASGSGNTIYF. The CDR3 DNA reads as TGTGCCAGCAGCGCTTCAGGGTCTGGAAACACCATATATTTT.

The CDR3 protein is CASSQDRTASLTF. The CDR3 region has the DNA TGCGCCAGCAGCCAAGATAGAACAGCCTCGCTAACCTTC. The V and J genes are TRBV4-1 and TRBJ1-2; D ambiguous. The germline V gene encodes CDR1 MGHRA and CDR2 YSYEKL. Trimming cost V 0 bases and J 14 bases, with 16 bases left between them. This CDR3 region has 13 residues.